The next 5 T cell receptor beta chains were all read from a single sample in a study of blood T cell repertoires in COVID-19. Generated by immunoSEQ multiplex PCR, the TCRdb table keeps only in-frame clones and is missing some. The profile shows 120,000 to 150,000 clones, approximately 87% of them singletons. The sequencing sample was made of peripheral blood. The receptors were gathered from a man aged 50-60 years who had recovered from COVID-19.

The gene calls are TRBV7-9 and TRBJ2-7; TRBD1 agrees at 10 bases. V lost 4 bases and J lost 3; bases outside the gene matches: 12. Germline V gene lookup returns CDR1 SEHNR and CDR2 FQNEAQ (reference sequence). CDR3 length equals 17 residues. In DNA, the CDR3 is TGTGCCAGCAGCTCACCGGGGGGACAGGGGCGAGGCTACGAGCAGTACTTC. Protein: CASSSPGGQGRGYEQYF.

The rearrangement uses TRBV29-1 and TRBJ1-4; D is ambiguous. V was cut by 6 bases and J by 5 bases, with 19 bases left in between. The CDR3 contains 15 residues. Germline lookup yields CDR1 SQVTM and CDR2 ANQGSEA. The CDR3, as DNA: TGCAGCGTGGTCAAGTGGTGCGCGGAAAATGAAAAACTGTTTTTT. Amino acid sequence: CSVVKWCAENEKLFF.

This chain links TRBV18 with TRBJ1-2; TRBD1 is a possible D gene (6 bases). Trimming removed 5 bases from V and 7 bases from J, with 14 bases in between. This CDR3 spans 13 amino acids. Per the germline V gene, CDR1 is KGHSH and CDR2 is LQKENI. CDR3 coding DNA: TGTGCCAGCTCAACCAGTGGGGGCCTTGGCTACACCTTC. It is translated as CASSTSGGLGYTF.

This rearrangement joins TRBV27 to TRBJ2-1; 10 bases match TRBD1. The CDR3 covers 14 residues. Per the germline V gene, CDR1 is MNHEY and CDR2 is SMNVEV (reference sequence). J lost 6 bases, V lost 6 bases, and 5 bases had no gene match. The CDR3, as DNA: TGTGCCAGCAGGCCCGGGACAGGGGTCAATGAGCAGTTCTTC. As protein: CASRPGTGVNEQFF.

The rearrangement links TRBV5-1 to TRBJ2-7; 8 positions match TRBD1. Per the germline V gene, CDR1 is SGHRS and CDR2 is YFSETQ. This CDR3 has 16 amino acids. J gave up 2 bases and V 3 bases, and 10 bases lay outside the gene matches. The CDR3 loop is CASSSKQGEIPYEQYF. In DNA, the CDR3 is TGCGCCAGCAGCTCCAAACAGGGGGAGATCCCCTACGAGCAGTACTTC.